The entry that follows covers one T cell receptor beta chain sequence. This sample was taken from a study of blood T cell repertoires in COVID-19. On the study more broadly: Specimens from acute and convalescent COVID-19 originated in the United States, Italy and Spain.

Per the original methods: By means of reference gene primer amplification, nucleated cell counts were estimated. Method: immunoSEQ multiplex PCR; TCRdb's copy keeps in-frame clones and lacks some. V, J and clone size reflect that table, while D and trimming were determined from the DNA. This sample carries fewer than 200,000 clones, about 82% of them seen once, and the ten largest clones take roughly 8.8%. Seattle's cohort entered during active infection and was followed longitudinally. Germline V gene data show CDR1 as MDHEN and CDR2 as SYDVKM. This CDR3 region has 13 residues. The ends were cut back, 2 bases at V and 11 bases at J, with 15 bases in the middle.

Source material: peripheral blood. This rearrangement joins TRBV28 to TRBJ1-1, with a tentative D call TRBD1 (5 bases). This receptor was taken from a woman of 80 years or more with COVID-19, enrolled during active disease. CDR3 coding DNA: TGTGCCAGCAGTTTACCGGGGGAGATCGTCGCTTTCTTT. Protein product: CASSLPGEIVAFF. The whole variable domain, filled in from reference TRBV28 and TRBJ1-1, reads DVKVTQSSRYLVKRTGEKVFLECVQDMDHENMFWYRQDPGLGLRLIYFSYDVKMKEKGDIPEGYSVSREKKERFSLILESASTNQTSMYLCASSLPGEIVAFFGQGTRLTVV.